What follows is one TCR beta chain and its context. Its antigen is currently unknown. This record belongs to a study of T cell clones after liver transplantation. General observations from the study: A larger donor-reactive than third-party decline suggested partial antigen-specific deletion.

The germline CDR1 and CDR2 sequences are MGHRA and YSYEKL. The CDR3 loop spans 16 amino acids. The trim removed 1 base at V and 12 bases at J, leaving 14 bases unmatched. Produced via immunoSEQ multiplex PCR; TCRdb's table is partial and in-frame only. The sample holds 60,000 or so clones; about 70% are singletons and the top ten take 9.7%. This chain uses TRBV4-1 with TRBJ2-1; 8 bases fit TRBD2. The specimen comprised CD4+ T cells from blood, sampled at the 22-month timepoint. The source of this sequence is a human patient who received a liver transplant. Some of the T cells may derive from the graft donor. The CDR3 nucleotides are TGCGCCAGCAGCCAAGCCCTGTCCCTCACTAGCGGCACGCAGTTCTTC. The encoded protein is CASSQALSLTSGTQFF.